Listed below are T cell receptor beta chains from one sample, sequenced in a study of blood T cell repertoires in COVID-19. Profiling relied on immunoSEQ multiplex PCR, and the TCRdb table lists in-frame clones only, not all of them. This table holds around 43,000 clones, roughly 89% found once. Input material: peripheral blood. Receptors originate from a man over 45 with active COVID-19. Both conserved end residues are part of each CDR3. D genes are given only for firm matches. Size tells how often a clone was seen (once, few, many) or the class of an expanded clone, and some rows leave it out.

j_gene	d_gene	abundance	len	v_gene	CDR3nt	CDR3aa
TRBJ2-6	-	-	15	TRBV7-9	TGTGCCAGCAGATCTGGAGGCTGGGGGGCCAACGTCCTGACTTTC	CASRSGGWGANVLTF
TRBJ1-3	-	-	14	TRBV6-6	TGTGCCAGCAGTTACGAGGGCGGCGGAAACACCATATATTTT	CASSYEGGGNTIYF
TRBJ2-7	TRBD1	-	14	TRBV5-1	TGCGCCAGCAACCCGGGACAGGGGGCGTTCGAGCAGTACTTC	CASNPGQGAFEQYF
TRBJ2-2	TRBD1	-	17	TRBV18	TGTGCCAGCTCACCAGTACCGGGACAGGGTCCCACCGGGGAGCTGTTTTTT	CASSPVPGQGPTGELFF
TRBJ1-5	-	-	14	TRBV6-5	TGTGCCAGCAGCCCCCAGGGGCCCTATCAGCCCCAGCATTTT	CASSPQGPYQPQHF
TRBJ2-1	TRBD1	-	17	TRBV24-1	TGTGCCACCAGTGAGAACGACAGGGTTGACTCCTACAATGAGCAGTTCTTC	CATSENDRVDSYNEQFF
TRBJ2-1	TRBD2	-	16	TRBV24-1	TGTGCCACCAGTGAAACCGGGACTAGCGGGAGCAATGAGCAGTTCTTC	CATSETGTSGSNEQFF
TRBJ2-1	-	few	13	TRBV9	TGTGCCAGCGCGGCAGGGCCTGGGAATGAGCAGTTCTTC	CASAAGPGNEQFF
TRBJ1-1	TRBD1	-	15	TRBV6-5	TGTGCCAGCAGTTCCCCAACGACAGGGGGGACTGAAGCTTTCTTT	CASSSPTTGGTEAFF
TRBJ2-7	-	-	12	TRBV27	TGTGCCAGCAGTTTAAAGGGGTACGAGCAGTACTTC	CASSLKGYEQYF
TRBJ1-2	-	-	16	TRBV6-1	TGTGCCAGCAGTGTAGACAGGTCTACCCCTACGGGAGGCTACACCTTC	CASSVDRSTPTGGYTF
TRBJ1-3	TRBD1	-	14	TRBV28	TGTGCCAGCAGCCCAGACAGGGCTGGAAACACCATATATTTT	CASSPDRAGNTIYF
TRBJ2-5	-	-	13	TRBV11-3	TGTGCCAGCAGCTGGCGCGGGACGGAGACCCAGTACTTC	CASSWRGTETQYF
TRBJ1-5	-	few	15	TRBV3-1/TRBV3-2	TGTGCCAGCAGCCAAGGAGGGCCCGGCAATCAGCCCCAGCATTTT	CASSQGGPGNQPQHF
TRBJ2-3	TRBD1	-	16	TRBV7-9	TGTGCCAGCAGCTTAGCAGGGGGCAATAGCGCAGATACGCAGTATTTT	CASSLAGGNSADTQYF
TRBJ1-5	-	-	14	TRBV27	TGTGCCAGCAGTTTAAGACAGATCAATCAGCCCCAGCATTTT	CASSLRQINQPQHF
TRBJ2-5	-	-	11	TRBV3-1/TRBV3-2	TGTGCCAGCAGGCGGAGAGAGACCCAGTACTTC	CASRRRETQYF
TRBJ2-7	-	-	12	TRBV27	TGTGCCAGCAGGACAGAGTTCTACGAGCAGTACTTC	CASRTEFYEQYF
TRBJ2-3	TRBD2	-	15	TRBV19	TGTGCCAGTAGTATTACACTAGCGGGGACAGATACGCAGTATTTT	CASSITLAGTDTQYF
TRBJ2-5	TRBD2	-	21	TRBV7-8	TGTGCCAGCAGACTTGACAGCCCACGGACTAGCGGGAGGGCCTGGGGAGAGACCCAGTACTTC	CASRLDSPRTSGRAWGETQYF
TRBJ1-3	-	-	16	TRBV3-1/TRBV3-2	TGTGCCAGCAGCCCCCAGCACGGGTACTCTGGAAACACCATATATTTT	CASSPQHGYSGNTIYF
TRBJ1-2	-	-	12	TRBV3-1/TRBV3-2	TGTGCCAGCAGCCAATCTGGGCGAGGCTACACCTTC	CASSQSGRGYTF
TRBJ2-7	TRBD2	-	15	TRBV4-3	TGCGCCAGCAGCCCCCAGCGGGGAATCTCCTACGAGCAGTACTTC	CASSPQRGISYEQYF
TRBJ1-1	-	-	12	TRBV28	TGTGCCAGCAGTTTGGCTTACACTGAAGCTTTCTTT	CASSLAYTEAFF
TRBJ2-1	TRBD2	-	16	TRBV28	TGTGCCAGCAGTTCCGGACTAGCGGGGGACTACAATGAGCAGTTCTTC	CASSSGLAGDYNEQFF
TRBJ2-3	TRBD2	once	15	TRBV19	TGTGCCAGTAGAATTAGCGGGAGCGATGGTGATACGCAGTATTTT	CASRISGSDGDTQYF
TRBJ2-5	TRBD2	-	17	TRBV6-2/TRBV6-3	TGTGCCAGCAGTTACGACGGGACTAGCGGGAGGAGGAAGACCCAGTACTTC	CASSYDGTSGRRKTQYF
TRBJ2-7	-	once	15	TRBV3-1/TRBV3-2	TGTGCCAGCAGCCAAGGCTCGGGACACCTCTACGAGCAGTACTTC	CASSQGSGHLYEQYF
TRBJ1-5	-	-	15	TRBV10-3	TGTGCCATCAGTGAGTCGTCGACAAGCAATCAGCCCCAGCATTTT	CAISESSTSNQPQHF
TRBJ2-7	-	once	15	TRBV27	TGTGCCAGCAGTTTAGCGGGATTCTACTCCTACGAGCAGTACTTC	CASSLAGFYSYEQYF
TRBJ2-2	TRBD1	-	15	TRBV18	TGTGCCAGCTCACCGGGACAGGGAGACACCGGGGAGCTGTTTTTT	CASSPGQGDTGELFF
TRBJ2-7	-	-	16	TRBV14	TGTGCCAGCAGCCAGTTCCGACAGGCGCGTACTAGGGAGCAGTACTTC	CASSQFRQARTREQYF
TRBJ2-7	TRBD2	-	14	TRBV27	TGTGCCAGCATCACCACTAGCGGGAGCAACGAGCAGTACTTC	CASITTSGSNEQYF
TRBJ2-7	-	-	13	TRBV24-1	TGTGCCACCAGTGATCGAGTGACCTACGAGCAGTACTTC	CATSDRVTYEQYF
TRBJ2-5	TRBD2	-	16	TRBV11-2	TGTGCCAGCAGCTCTTTTATAGCGGGAGGCAGAGAGACCCAGTACTTC	CASSSFIAGGRETQYF
TRBJ2-3	-	-	14	TRBV9	TGTGCCAGCAGCTTTTTCGGGGACACAGATACGCAGTATTTT	CASSFFGDTDTQYF
TRBJ2-2	TRBD1	-	15	TRBV19	TGTGCCAGTAGTTCCGGGACAGGGGTTACCGGGGAGCTGTTTTTT	CASSSGTGVTGELFF
TRBJ2-5	TRBD2	-	17	TRBV2	TGTGCCAGCAGTGGGGGAAGGACTAGCGGGGATCAAGAGACCCAGTACTTC	CASSGGRTSGDQETQYF
TRBJ1-2	-	-	13	TRBV6-1	TGTGCCAGCAGTGAAAACAGTTACTATGGCTACACCTTC	CASSENSYYGYTF
TRBJ1-3	-	-	16	TRBV5-8	TGTGCCAGCAGCGCCGGGACACTTTACTCTGGAAACACCATATATTTT	CASSAGTLYSGNTIYF
TRBJ2-7	-	few	12	TRBV6-6	TGTGCCGCGTGGGGGCCGCCCTACGAGCAGTACTTC	CAAWGPPYEQYF
TRBJ2-1	TRBD1	-	13	TRBV7-9	TGTGCCAGCAGCTTGGGACAGGGGGATGGTCTGTTCTTC	CASSLGQGDGLFF
TRBJ2-5	-	-	18	TRBV7-3	TGTGCCAGCAGCTCCCAAGTTGGGACAGCGGGAGTTTCGGAGACCCAGTACTTC	CASSSQVGTAGVSETQYF
TRBJ2-7	TRBD1	-	13	TRBV6-5	TGTGCCAGCAGGGGGACAGGGAGCTACGAGCAGTACTTC	CASRGTGSYEQYF
TRBJ2-1	-	medium-sized	14	TRBV7-9	TGTGCCAGCAGCTTAGCGGCAGGGTCCAATGAGCAGTTCTTC	CASSLAAGSNEQFF
TRBJ1-1	TRBD1	-	16	TRBV7-2	TGTGCCAGCAGCACTCCGCCAGGACAGGGGAACACTGAAGCTTTCTTT	CASSTPPGQGNTEAFF
TRBJ2-7	TRBD1	once	15	TRBV11-2	TGTGCCAGCAGCTCCCCAGGGGGCCGGCACGACGAGCAGTACTTC	CASSSPGGRHDEQYF
TRBJ2-1	-	-	15	TRBV19	TGTGCCAGTAGTATAGATGTGCGGACACGCAATGAGCAGTTCTTC	CASSIDVRTRNEQFF
TRBJ2-1	-	-	15	TRBV6-4	TGTGCCAGCAGTGGATCCCCCACAGTTTTCGATGAGCAGTTCTTC	CASSGSPTVFDEQFF
TRBJ2-2	-	few	13	TRBV27	TGTGCCAGCAGTTCGGGGGAGACCGGGGAGCTGTTTTTT	CASSSGETGELFF
TRBJ2-7	TRBD1	-	14	TRBV28	TGTGCCAGCAGTTTGGACAGGGGGGTCAACGAGCAGTACTTC	CASSLDRGVNEQYF
TRBJ2-1	TRBD2	-	16	TRBV4-1	TGCGCCAGCAGCCAAACACCGGGACTAGGTTACAATGAGCAGTTCTTC	CASSQTPGLGYNEQFF